This is a list of T cell receptor beta chains from one sample in a study of post-analysis software for immune sequencing data. TCRdb passed the PCR reads through MiXCR, listing each CDR3 protein once. Here the sample spans approximately 730,000 distinct CDR3 sequences, roughly 27% being singletons. The sequencing input was blood. These TCRs come from a girl aged 5-17 years with multiple sclerosis. The conserved cysteine and the conserved F or W are not part of the CDR3 here. D genes are given only for firm matches. The size entry is marked missing in some rows and otherwise reads once, few, many or a size class.

clone_size d_call v_call cdr3_aa
- TRBD2 TRBV20-1 SARDHRRAGGHNEQF
few - TRBV28 ASSPPGPSGNTIY
- - TRBV3-1 ASSQVPSGANVLT
- - TRBV3-1 ASSQDRGAFYGYT
- - TRBV29-1 SVVLPGELF
- TRBD1 TRBV5-8 ASSLGGVGQAYEQY
- TRBD2 TRBV6-5 TSSSRGLAGDFQETQY
- - TRBV20-1 SAREGSEKLF
- - TRBV29-1 SVSNVNTEAF
- TRBD2 TRBV12-3/TRBV12-4 ASSLEAGDGYEQY
- - TRBV29-1 SVGGSGVSSGEQY
many TRBD1 TRBV10-3 ASRSDRDTDTQY
few TRBD2 TRBV15 ATSTRGGLGETQY
many TRBD2 TRBV11-2 ASSLSAGGYNEQF
- TRBD1 TRBV27 ASSPLFSGQGGQPQH
- - TRBV11-2 ASSLGLRAEDYLRGETQY
- TRBD2 TRBV7-2 ASSYSGGAMNEQF
few - TRBV12-3/TRBV12-4 ASSWNRVTEAF
many TRBD1 TRBV5-1 ASSLGTGAAGANVLT
- - TRBV4-1 ASSPITSGYEQF
- TRBD2 TRBV10-3 ATLTSGRYEQY
few - TRBV7-2 ASSAIGGSNEQF
- - TRBV7-2 ASTFGRNTEAF
- - TRBV7-9 ASSSWENQPQH
- - TRBV6-4 ASSEDGDTGELF
few - TRBV10-3 AISEATGWVGIQY
- - TRBV5-8 AGSWGIVSTDTQY
few - TRBV24-1 ATSDLGGALTDTQY
few - TRBV5-1 ASSWPNRTANTGELF
few - TRBV3-1 ASSPMRSNQPQH
few - TRBV7-9 ASSPVVLTQY
once TRBD1 TRBV12-3/TRBV12-4 ACSGTGSYNEQF
- TRBD2 TRBV6-2/TRBV6-3 ASSWTPPGPLSGRSTDTQY